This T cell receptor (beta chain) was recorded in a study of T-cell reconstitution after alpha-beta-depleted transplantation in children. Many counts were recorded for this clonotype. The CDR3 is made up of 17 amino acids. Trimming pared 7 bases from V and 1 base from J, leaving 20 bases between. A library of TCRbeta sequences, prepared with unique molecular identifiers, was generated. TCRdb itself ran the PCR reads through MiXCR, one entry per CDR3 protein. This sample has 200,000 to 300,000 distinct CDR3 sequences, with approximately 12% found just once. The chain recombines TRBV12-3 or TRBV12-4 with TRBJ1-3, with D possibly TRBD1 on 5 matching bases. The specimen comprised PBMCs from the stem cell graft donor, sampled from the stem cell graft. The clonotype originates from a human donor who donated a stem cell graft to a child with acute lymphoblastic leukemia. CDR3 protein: CASKEGRGVESGNTIYF. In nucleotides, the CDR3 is TGTGCCAGCAAGGAGGGCCGGGGCGTCGAGTCTGGAAACACCATATATTTT.